This T cell receptor (beta chain) was profiled in a study of blood T cells in healthy people across ages. Notes on the study in general: Diversity estimates from one million T cells were considered underestimates.

With regard to this clonotype: Its antigen is still unknown. This may stem from a read error, because a much larger clone lies one nucleotide away.

V trimming: 4 bases; J trimming: 7 bases; junction bases outside the gene matches: 6. Germline CDR1 is SGHTA and CDR2 is FQGNSA. This CDR3 contains 14 residues. The use of a sample-barcoded 5' primer and a J-beta primer mix characterized a second PCR of roughly 6 to 11 cycles. TCRdb reprocessed the 5' RACE reads with MiXCR, giving one entry per CDR3 protein. The data hold around 900,000 distinct CDR3 sequences, with 29% observed a single time. The clonotype was recovered from an elderly woman in good health. The specimen was blood. The chain links TRBV7-2 to TRBJ2-7, with 11 positions matching TRBD1. The CDR3 sequence: CASSWGTGGGEQYF. CDR3 nucleotide sequence: TGTGCCAGCAGCTGGGGGACAGGGGGAGGGGAGCAGTACTTC.